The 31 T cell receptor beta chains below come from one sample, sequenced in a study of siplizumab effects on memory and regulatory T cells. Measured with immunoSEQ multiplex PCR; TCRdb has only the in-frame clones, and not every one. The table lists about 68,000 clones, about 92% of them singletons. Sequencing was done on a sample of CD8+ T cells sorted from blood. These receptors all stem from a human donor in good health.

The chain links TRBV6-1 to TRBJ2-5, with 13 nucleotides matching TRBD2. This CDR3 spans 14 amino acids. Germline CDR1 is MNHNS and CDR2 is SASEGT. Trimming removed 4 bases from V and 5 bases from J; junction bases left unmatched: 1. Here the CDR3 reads CASSVLAGGETQYF. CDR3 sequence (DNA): TGTGCCAGCAGTGTACTAGCGGGGGGGGAGACCCAGTACTTC.

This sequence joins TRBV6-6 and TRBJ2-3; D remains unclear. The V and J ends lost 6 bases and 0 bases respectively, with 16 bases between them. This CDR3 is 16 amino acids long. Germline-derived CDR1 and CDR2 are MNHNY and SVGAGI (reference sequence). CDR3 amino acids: CASSLPGQSSTDTQYF. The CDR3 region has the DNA TGTGCCAGCAGCCTACCTGGGCAGTCTAGCACAGATACGCAGTATTTT.

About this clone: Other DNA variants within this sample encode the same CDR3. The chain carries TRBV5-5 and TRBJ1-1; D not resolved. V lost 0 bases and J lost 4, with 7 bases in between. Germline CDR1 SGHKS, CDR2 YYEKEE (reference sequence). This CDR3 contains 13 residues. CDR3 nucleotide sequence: TGTGCCAGCAGCTTGGGAGTCGGCACTGAAGCTTTCTTT. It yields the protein CASSLGVGTEAFF.

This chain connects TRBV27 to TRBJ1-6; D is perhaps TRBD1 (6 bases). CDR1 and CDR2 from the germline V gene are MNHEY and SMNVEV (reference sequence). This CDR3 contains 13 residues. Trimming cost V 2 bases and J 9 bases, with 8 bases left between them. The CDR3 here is CASSLRGFSPLHF. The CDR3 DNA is TGTGCCAGCAGTTTAAGGGGGTTTTCACCCCTCCACTTT.

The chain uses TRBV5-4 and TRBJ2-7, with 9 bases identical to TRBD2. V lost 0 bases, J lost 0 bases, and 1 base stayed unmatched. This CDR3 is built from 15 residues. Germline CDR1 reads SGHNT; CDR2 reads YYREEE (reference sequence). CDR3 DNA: TGTGCCAGCAGCTTGGGAGCGGGGGGCTCCTACGAGCAGTACTTC. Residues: CASSLGAGGSYEQYF.

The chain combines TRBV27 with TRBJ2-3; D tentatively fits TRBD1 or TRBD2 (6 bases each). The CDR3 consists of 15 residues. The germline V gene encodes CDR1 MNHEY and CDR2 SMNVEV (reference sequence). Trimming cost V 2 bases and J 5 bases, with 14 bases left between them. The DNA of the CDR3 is TGTGCCAGCAGTTTACTCGGGGGCGGGTTAGATACGCAGTATTTT. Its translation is CASSLLGGGLDTQYF.

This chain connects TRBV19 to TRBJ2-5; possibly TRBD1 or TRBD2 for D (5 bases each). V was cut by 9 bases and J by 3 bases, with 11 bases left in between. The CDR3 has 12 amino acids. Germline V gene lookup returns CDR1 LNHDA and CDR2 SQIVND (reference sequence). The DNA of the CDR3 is TGTGCCAGCCGGGGCCGGGAAGAGACCCAGTACTTC. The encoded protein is CASRGREETQYF.

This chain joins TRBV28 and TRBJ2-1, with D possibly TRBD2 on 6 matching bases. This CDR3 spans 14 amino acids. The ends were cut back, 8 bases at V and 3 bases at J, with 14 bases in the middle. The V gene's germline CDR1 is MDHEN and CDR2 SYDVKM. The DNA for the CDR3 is TGTGCCAGCGGCCGGGACTTGGACTACAATGAGCAGTTCTTC. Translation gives CASGRDLDYNEQFF.

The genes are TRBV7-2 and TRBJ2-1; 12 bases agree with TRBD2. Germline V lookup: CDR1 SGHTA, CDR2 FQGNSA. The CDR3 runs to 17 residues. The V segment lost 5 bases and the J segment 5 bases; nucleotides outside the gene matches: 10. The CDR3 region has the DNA TGTGCCAGCAGCCCTACCGGGACTAGCGGGCTCCACAATGAGCAGTTCTTC. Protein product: CASSPTGTSGLHNEQFF.

The CDR3: CASSAGGVNSPLHF. The CDR3 DNA reads as TGTGCCAGCAGCGCCGGCGGGGTAAATTCACCCCTCCACTTT. The chain couples TRBV7-9 to TRBJ1-6; D gene unclear. The germline V gene encodes CDR1 SEHNR and CDR2 FQNEAQ (reference sequence). This CDR3 has 14 amino acids. Trimming removed 5 bases at V and 7 bases at J, with 12 bases between.

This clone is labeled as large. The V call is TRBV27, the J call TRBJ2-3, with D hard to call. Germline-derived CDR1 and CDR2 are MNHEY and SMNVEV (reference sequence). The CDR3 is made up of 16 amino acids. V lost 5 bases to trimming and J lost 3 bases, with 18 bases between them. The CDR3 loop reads CASSVLNLIGTDTQYF. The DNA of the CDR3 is TGTGCCAGCAGTGTCTTAAACCTAATCGGGACAGATACGCAGTATTTT.

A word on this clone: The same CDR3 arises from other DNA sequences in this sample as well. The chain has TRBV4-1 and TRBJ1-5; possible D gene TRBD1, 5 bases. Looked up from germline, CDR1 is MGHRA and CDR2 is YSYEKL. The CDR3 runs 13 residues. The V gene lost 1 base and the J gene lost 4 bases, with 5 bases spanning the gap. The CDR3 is CASSQGGNQPQHF. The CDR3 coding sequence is TGCGCCAGCAGCCAAGGGGGGAATCAGCCCCAGCATTTT.

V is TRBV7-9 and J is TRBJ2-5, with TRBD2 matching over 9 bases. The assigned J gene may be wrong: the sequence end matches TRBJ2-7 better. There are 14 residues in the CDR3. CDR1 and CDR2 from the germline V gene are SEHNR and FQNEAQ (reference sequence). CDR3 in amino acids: CASSQTSGIYEQYF. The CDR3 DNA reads TGTGCCAGCAGCCAGACTAGCGGCATCTACGAGCAGTACTTC.

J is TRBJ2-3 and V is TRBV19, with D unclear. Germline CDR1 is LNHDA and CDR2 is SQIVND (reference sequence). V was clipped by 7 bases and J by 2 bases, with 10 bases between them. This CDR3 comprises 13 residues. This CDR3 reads CASTAVPTDTQYF. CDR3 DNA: TGTGCCAGTACTGCGGTCCCCACAGATACGCAGTATTTT.

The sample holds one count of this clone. The CDR3 DNA reads as TGTGCCAGCAGTAGCGGGACAGGGGTCTGGGAGCAGTTCTTC. Translated: CASSSGTGVWEQFF. This sequence joins TRBV27 and TRBJ2-1, with 10 nucleotides matching TRBD1. The V and J ends lost 5 bases and 10 bases, in that order; junction bases with no gene match: 8. This CDR3 comprises 14 residues. From germline, CDR1 is MNHEY and CDR2 SMNVEV (reference sequence).

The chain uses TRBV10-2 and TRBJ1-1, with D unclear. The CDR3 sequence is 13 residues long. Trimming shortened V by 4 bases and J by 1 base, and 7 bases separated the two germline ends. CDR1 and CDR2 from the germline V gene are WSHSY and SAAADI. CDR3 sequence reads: CASSVTANTEAFF. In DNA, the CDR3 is TGCGCCAGCAGTGTGACGGCGAACACTGAAGCTTTCTTT.

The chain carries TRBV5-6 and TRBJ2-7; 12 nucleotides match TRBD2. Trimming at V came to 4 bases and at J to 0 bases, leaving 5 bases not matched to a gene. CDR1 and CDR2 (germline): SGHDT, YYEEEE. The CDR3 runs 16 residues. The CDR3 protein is CASSGGTSGFSYEQYF. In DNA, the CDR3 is TGTGCCAGCAGCGGAGGGACTAGCGGGTTCTCCTACGAGCAGTACTTC.

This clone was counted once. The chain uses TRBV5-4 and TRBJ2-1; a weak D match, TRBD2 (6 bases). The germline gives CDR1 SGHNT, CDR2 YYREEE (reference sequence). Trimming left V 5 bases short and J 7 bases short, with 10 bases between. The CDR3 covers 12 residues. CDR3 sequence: CASSFAGNEQFF. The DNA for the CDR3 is TGTGCCAGCAGTTTCGCGGGGAATGAGCAGTTCTTC.

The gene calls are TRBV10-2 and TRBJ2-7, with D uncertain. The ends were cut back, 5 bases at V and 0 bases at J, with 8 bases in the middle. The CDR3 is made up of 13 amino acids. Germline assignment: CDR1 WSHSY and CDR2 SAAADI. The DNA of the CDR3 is TGCGCCAGCAGTTTGTGGGTCTCCTACGAGCAGTACTTC. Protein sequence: CASSLWVSYEQYF.

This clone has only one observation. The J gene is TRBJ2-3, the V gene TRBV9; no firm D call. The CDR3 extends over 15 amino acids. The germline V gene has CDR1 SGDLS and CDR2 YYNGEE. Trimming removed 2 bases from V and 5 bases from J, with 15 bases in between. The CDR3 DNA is TGTGCCAGCAGCGTGGTGGGTACGGTCGGAGATACGCAGTATTTT. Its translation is CASSVVGTVGDTQYF. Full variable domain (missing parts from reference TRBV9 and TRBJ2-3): DSGVTQTPKHLITATGQRVTLRCSPRSGDLSVYWYQQSLDQGLQFLIQYYNGEERAKGNILERFSAQQFPDLHSELNLSSLELGDSALYFCASSVVGTVGDTQYFGPGTRLTVL.

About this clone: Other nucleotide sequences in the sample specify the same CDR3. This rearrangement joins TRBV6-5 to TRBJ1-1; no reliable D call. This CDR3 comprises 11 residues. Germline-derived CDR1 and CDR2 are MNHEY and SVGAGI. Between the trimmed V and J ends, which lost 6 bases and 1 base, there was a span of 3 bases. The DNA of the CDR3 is TGTGCCAGCAGGGAGAACACTGAAGCTTTCTTT. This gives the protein CASRENTEAFF.

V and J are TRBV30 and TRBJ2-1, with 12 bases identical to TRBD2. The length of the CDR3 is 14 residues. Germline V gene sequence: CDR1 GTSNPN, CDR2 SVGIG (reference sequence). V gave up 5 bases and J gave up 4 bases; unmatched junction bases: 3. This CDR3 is CAWHGLAGYNEQFF. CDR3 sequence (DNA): TGTGCCTGGCATGGACTAGCGGGGTACAATGAGCAGTTCTTC.

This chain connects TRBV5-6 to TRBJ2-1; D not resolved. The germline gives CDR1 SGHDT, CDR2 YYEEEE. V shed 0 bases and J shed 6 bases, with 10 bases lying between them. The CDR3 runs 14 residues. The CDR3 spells CASSLGGFGNEQFF. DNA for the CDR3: TGTGCCAGCAGCTTGGGTGGATTTGGCAATGAGCAGTTCTTC.

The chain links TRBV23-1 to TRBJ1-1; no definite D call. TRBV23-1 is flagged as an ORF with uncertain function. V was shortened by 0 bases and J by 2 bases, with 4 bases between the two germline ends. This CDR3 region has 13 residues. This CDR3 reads CASSQSTNTEAFF. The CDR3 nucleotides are TGCGCCAGCAGTCAATCGACAAACACTGAAGCTTTCTTT.

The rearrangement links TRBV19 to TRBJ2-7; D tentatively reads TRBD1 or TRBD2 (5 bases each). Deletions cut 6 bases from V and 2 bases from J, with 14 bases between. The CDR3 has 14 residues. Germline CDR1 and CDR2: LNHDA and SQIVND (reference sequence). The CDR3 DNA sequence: TGTGCCAGTAGGCCCGGGACCGGACCCTACGAGCAGTACTTC. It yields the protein CASRPGTGPYEQYF. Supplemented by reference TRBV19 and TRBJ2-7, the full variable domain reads DGGITQSPKYLFRKEGQNVTLSCEQNLNHDAMYWYRQDPGQGLRLIYYSQIVNDFQKGDIAEGYSVSREKKESFPLTVTSAQKNPTAFYLCASRPGTGPYEQYFGPGTRLTVT.

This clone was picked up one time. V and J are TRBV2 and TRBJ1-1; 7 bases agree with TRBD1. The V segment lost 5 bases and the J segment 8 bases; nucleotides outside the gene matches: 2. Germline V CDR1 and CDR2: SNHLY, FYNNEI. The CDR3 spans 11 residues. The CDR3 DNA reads TGTGCCAGCAGTTTGACAGGGGAAGCTTTCTTT. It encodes CASSLTGEAFF.

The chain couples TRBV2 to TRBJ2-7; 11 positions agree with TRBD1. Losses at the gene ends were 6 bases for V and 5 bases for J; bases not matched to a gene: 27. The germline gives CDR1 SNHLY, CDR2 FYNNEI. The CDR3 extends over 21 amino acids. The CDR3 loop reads CASRTTTPPDRDRGNSHEQYF. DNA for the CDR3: TGTGCCAGCAGGACGACCACCCCTCCTGACCGGGACAGGGGGAACTCGCACGAGCAGTACTTC. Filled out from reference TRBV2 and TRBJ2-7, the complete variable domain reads EPEVTQTPSHQVTQMGQEVILRCVPISNHLYFYWYRQILGQKVEFLVSFYNNEISEKSEIFDDQFSVERPDGSNFTLKIRSTKLEDSAMYFCASRTTTPPDRDRGNSHEQYFGPGTRLTVT.

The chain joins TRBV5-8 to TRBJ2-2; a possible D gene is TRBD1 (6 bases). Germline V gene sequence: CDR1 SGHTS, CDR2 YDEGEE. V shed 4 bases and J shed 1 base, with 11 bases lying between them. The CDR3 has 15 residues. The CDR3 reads CASSRGHENTGELFF. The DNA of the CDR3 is TGTGCCAGCAGCAGGGGACACGAGAACACCGGGGAGCTGTTTTTT.

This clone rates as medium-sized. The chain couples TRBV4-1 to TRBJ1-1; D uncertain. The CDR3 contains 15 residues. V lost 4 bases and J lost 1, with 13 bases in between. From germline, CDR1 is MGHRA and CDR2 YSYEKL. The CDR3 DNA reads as TGCGCCAGCAGCCCTTTTCGTTACTCGAACACTGAAGCTTTCTTT. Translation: CASSPFRYSNTEAFF.

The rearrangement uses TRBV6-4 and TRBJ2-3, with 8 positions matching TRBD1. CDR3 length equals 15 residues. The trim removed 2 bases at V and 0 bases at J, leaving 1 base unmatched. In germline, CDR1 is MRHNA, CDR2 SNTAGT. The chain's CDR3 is CASSDGQGSTDTQYF. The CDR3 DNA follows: TGTGCCAGCAGTGACGGACAGGGTAGCACAGATACGCAGTATTTT.

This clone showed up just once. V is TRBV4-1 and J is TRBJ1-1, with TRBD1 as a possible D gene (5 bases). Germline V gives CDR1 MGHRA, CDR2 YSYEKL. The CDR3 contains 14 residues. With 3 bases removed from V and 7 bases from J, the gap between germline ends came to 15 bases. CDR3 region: CASSHYEQVFEAFF. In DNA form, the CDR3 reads TGCGCCAGCAGCCACTACGAACAGGTTTTTGAAGCTTTCTTT.